One and the same sample provided the 30 T cell receptor beta chains below, sequenced in a study of blood T cell repertoires in COVID-19. The method was immunoSEQ multiplex PCR; TCRdb's version includes in-frame clones alone and lacks a portion of them. Altogether roughly 49,000 clones are present, around 84% being singletons, with the ten largest covering 4% to 5%. The material sequenced was peripheral blood. The receptors come from a man older than 75 with active COVID-19.

The genes are TRBV18 and TRBJ2-7; TRBD2 matches at 11 bases. CDR3 length equals 15 residues. The junction had 4 bases not matched to a gene; V was cut back by 3 bases and J by 3 bases. Germline CDR1 is KGHSH and CDR2 is LQKENI. The CDR3 DNA reads as TGTGCCAGCTCACCCCAGGGACTAGCGGTCTACGAGCAGTACTTC. As protein: CASSPQGLAVYEQYF.

The chain is built from TRBV3-1 (or the pseudogene TRBV3-2) and TRBJ2-4; 7 bases agree with TRBD1. J lost 15 bases, V lost 2 bases, and 13 bases had no gene match. This CDR3 is 14 amino acids long. Germline V CDR1 and CDR2: LGHDT, YNNKEL (reference sequence). CDR3 amino acids: CASSQPLTGTRAYF. CDR3 nucleotides: TGTGCCAGCAGCCAACCGCTGACAGGGACAAGGGCGTACTTC.

This chain joins TRBV2 and TRBJ1-1; 8 bases line up with TRBD1. CDR1 is SNHLY and CDR2 is FYNNEI in the germline V gene. This CDR3 spans 15 amino acids. After removal of 8 bases from V and 5 bases from J, the junction contained 13 bases not matched to a gene. The CDR3 DNA reads as TGTGCCAGCCGGCCCGGGACAGGTTGGACGACTGAAGCTTTCTTT. Amino acids: CASRPGTGWTTEAFF.

The V call is TRBV7-2, the J call TRBJ2-1; D might be TRBD1 (6 bases). The CDR3 loop spans 13 amino acids. The V end lost 7 bases, the J end lost 5 bases, and 12 bases lay between the germline ends. Germline V lookup: CDR1 SGHTA, CDR2 FQGNSA. Here the CDR3 reads CASTQGPNNEQFF. The CDR3 nucleotides read TGTGCCAGCACCCAGGGGCCCAACAATGAGCAGTTCTTC.

The genes are TRBV1 and TRBJ1-3; the table gives TRBD1 as D, unverified against the DNA. TRBV1 corresponds to a pseudogene. The CDR3 length is 16 residues. DNA for the CDR3: TGCACCAGCAGCCAGGAACAGGGGCCAAGTGGCAACACCATATATTTT. Amino acid sequence: CTSSQEQGPSGNTIYF.

V and J are TRBV6-2 or TRBV6-3 and TRBJ1-2; no clear D. Trimming shortened V by 2 bases and J by 3 bases, and 7 bases separated the two germline ends. CDR3 size: 13 residues. CDR1 and CDR2 (germline): MNHEY, SVGEGT. The CDR3 DNA sequence: TGTGCCAGCAGTTACACGACTGACTATGGCTACACCTTC. Translation gives CASSYTTDYGYTF.

A single count supports this clone. J is TRBJ2-4 and V is TRBV25-1; D might be TRBD2 (5 bases). The CDR3 is 13 residues long. V dropped 1 base and J dropped 7 bases, with 8 bases sitting between them. Germline V gives CDR1 MGHDK, CDR2 SYGVNS. CDR3 in amino acids: CASSESRGNIQYF. The CDR3 DNA sequence: TGTGCCAGCAGTGAATCCCGGGGTAACATTCAGTACTTC.

This clone was detected only once. The chain uses TRBV7-2 and TRBJ2-5; TRBD2 agrees at 10 bases. The CDR3 runs 13 residues. The V gene's germline CDR1 is SGHTA and CDR2 FQGNSA. Unmatched junction bases numbered 6, after V lost 5 bases and J lost 9 bases. The DNA of the CDR3 is TGTGCCAGCAGCAGCCAGCGGGAGGGATCCCAGTACTTC. This encodes CASSSQREGSQYF.

The chain has TRBV6-1 and TRBJ1-1; a weak D match, TRBD1 (5 bases). This CDR3 has 10 amino acids. CDR1 MNHNS and CDR2 SASEGT come from the germline V gene. V lost 2 bases and J lost 10, with 5 bases in between. The CDR3 protein is CASSERGAFF. DNA of the CDR3: TGTGCCAGCAGTGAAAGGGGAGCTTTCTTT.

CDR3 sequence: CASSLPGTGLGQPQHF. The DNA for the CDR3 is TGTGCCAGCAGTTTGCCAGGGACAGGGCTAGGTCAGCCCCAGCATTTT. The chain links TRBV28 to TRBJ1-5; 9 nucleotides agree with TRBD1. Trimming took 3 bases from V and 6 from J; bases not matched to a gene: 9. The CDR3 sequence is 16 residues long. Germline values: CDR1 MDHEN, CDR2 SYDVKM.

The CDR3 loop is CASTNPRAGTSGNLYNEQFF. The CDR3 coding sequence is TGTGCCAGCACCAACCCTAGGGCCGGGACTAGCGGAAACCTCTACAATGAGCAGTTCTTC. The chain has TRBV21-1 and TRBJ2-1; whether TRBD2, the table's D call, matches the DNA was not checked. TRBV21-1 is a pseudogene segment. CDR3 length: 20 amino acids.

A few counts support this clone. This chain uses TRBV5-5 with TRBJ2-7; 9 bases match TRBD1. V was clipped by 3 bases and J by 6 bases; unmatched bases: 10. This CDR3 has 15 amino acids. The germline CDR1 and CDR2 sequences are SGHKS and YYEKEE (reference sequence). CDR3 DNA: TGTGCCAGCAGCTCTGGGGGGACAGGGCTTATCGAGCAGTACTTC. Residues: CASSSGGTGLIEQYF.

The V and J genes are TRBV4-1 and TRBJ2-1; 8 positions agree with TRBD1. The ends lost 0 bases at V and 4 bases at J; junction bases unmatched: 5. The germline gives CDR1 MGHRA, CDR2 YSYEKL. This CDR3 spans 16 amino acids. CDR3: CASSQEPGQDYNEQFF. The CDR3 DNA sequence: TGCGCCAGCAGCCAAGAGCCGGGACAGGATTACAATGAGCAGTTCTTC.

This chain links TRBV9 with TRBJ2-6; D not certain. Germline V lookup: CDR1 SGDLS, CDR2 YYNGEE. The CDR3 length is 15 residues. V shed 3 bases and J shed 0 bases, with 7 bases lying between them. CDR3 sequence (DNA): TGTGCCAGCAGCGGGGCAGTCTCTGGGGCCAACGTCCTGACTTTC. Its protein is CASSGAVSGANVLTF.

The chain employs TRBV7-9 and TRBJ1-2, with a possible D match to TRBD1 (5 bases). Germline V CDR1 and CDR2: SEHNR, FQNEAQ (reference sequence). The CDR3 extends over 17 amino acids. V lost 5 bases, J lost 4 bases, and 23 bases lay in between. The CDR3 DNA is TGTGCCAGCAGCAAAGGACGGGGACGGGAGGCAACCTATGGCTACACCTTC. Translating gives CASSKGRGREATYGYTF.

The V and J genes are TRBV20-1 and TRBJ2-1; 9 bases are a match to TRBD2. The V gene's germline CDR1 is DFQATT and CDR2 SNEGSKA (reference sequence). V dropped 3 bases and J dropped 3; count of bases not matched to a gene: 6. The CDR3 runs to 15 residues. The CDR3 spells CSASDSGRYYNEQFF. In nucleotides, the CDR3 is TGCAGTGCTAGTGATAGCGGGAGATACTACAATGAGCAGTTCTTC.

The rearrangement uses TRBV3-1 (or the pseudogene TRBV3-2) and TRBJ2-2; D possibly corresponds to TRBD1 (5 bases). In germline, CDR1 is LGHDT, CDR2 YNNKEL (reference sequence). This CDR3 is 16 amino acids long. The V end lost 1 base, the J end lost 6 bases, and 15 bases lay between the germline ends. Here the CDR3 reads CASSQGAGQGSGELFF. The CDR3 DNA follows: TGTGCCAGCAGCCAAGGGGCCGGTCAGGGCTCCGGGGAGCTGTTTTTT.

The V gene is TRBV28, the J gene TRBJ2-7; D may be TRBD1 (6 bases). The germline CDR1 and CDR2 sequences are MDHEN and SYDVKM. V was cut by 7 bases and J by 1 base, with 14 bases left in between. This CDR3 is built from 14 residues. CDR3 nucleotides: TGTGCCAGCACTTCGCAGGGGCGGTCCTACGAGCAGTACTTC. It codes for CASTSQGRSYEQYF.

This sequence joins TRBV6-2 or TRBV6-3 and TRBJ2-4, with a tentative D call TRBD2 (5 bases). Trimming shortened V by 2 bases and J by 0 bases, and 11 bases separated the two germline ends. The V gene's germline CDR1 is MNHEY and CDR2 SVGEGT. This CDR3 is 16 amino acids long. CDR3 coding DNA: TGTGCCAGCAGTTACGGAGCGGATATAGCCAAAAACATTCAGTACTTC. This sequence encodes CASSYGADIAKNIQYF.

In DNA, the CDR3 is TGCGCCAGCAGCCAAGGGGGCCTAGTCGGAGATACGCAGTATTTT. Translation: CASSQGGLVGDTQYF. The chain recombines TRBV4-3 with TRBJ2-3, with a weak D call TRBD1 (5 bases). From germline, CDR1 is LGHNA and CDR2 YSLEER. The ends were cut back, 1 base at V and 5 bases at J, with 13 bases in the middle. The CDR3 length is 15 residues.

The chain recombines TRBV11-2 with TRBJ2-1; D ambiguous. The CDR3 covers 14 residues. Germline V lookup: CDR1 SGHAT, CDR2 FQNNGV. V lost 3 bases and J lost 0, with 6 bases in between. The CDR3 is CASSLMASYNEQFF. In DNA form, the CDR3 reads TGTGCCAGCAGCTTGATGGCCTCCTACAATGAGCAGTTCTTC.

This sequence joins TRBV7-9 and TRBJ2-7; a possible D gene is TRBD1 (6 bases). This CDR3 has 14 residues. Trimming cost V 5 bases and J 4 bases, with 15 bases left between them. Germline V lookup: CDR1 SEHNR, CDR2 FQNEAQ (reference sequence). The CDR3 bases are TGTGCCAGCAGCCTCACAGGGACGTCATACGAGCAGTACTTC. Translated, it gives CASSLTGTSYEQYF.

This rearrangement joins TRBV19 to TRBJ2-3; the D is unclear. CDR1 and CDR2 (germline): LNHDA, SQIVND (reference sequence). Trimming removed 10 bases from V and 4 bases from J, with 9 bases in between. This CDR3 comprises 11 residues. CDR3 bases: TGTGCCACCAAGAGCGCAGATACGCAGTATTTT. The encoded protein is CATKSADTQYF.

CDR3 bases: TGCGCCAGCAGCATTGAGGGGGCTGTTTTACATTTT. It codes for CASSIEGAVLHF. The V and J genes are TRBV5-1 and TRBJ1-5; 7 bases are shared with TRBD1. Germline CDR1 reads SGHRS; CDR2 reads YFSETQ. The CDR3 loop spans 12 amino acids. V shed 4 bases, J shed 16 bases, and the junction held 11 bases outside the gene matches.

This chain links TRBV4-2 with TRBJ1-5, with 7 bases fitting TRBD1. The CDR3 runs to 16 residues. V lost 1 base and J lost 4; bases outside the gene matches: 7. The germline gives CDR1 LGHNA, CDR2 YNFKEQ. DNA for the CDR3: TGTGCCAGCAGCCAAGCAGGGACAGATAAAAATCAGCCCCAGCATTTT. Encoded protein: CASSQAGTDKNQPQHF.

The rearrangement uses TRBV7-2 and TRBJ2-7, with TRBD2 matching 7 bases. From germline, CDR1 is SGHTA and CDR2 FQGNSA. The CDR3 spans 17 residues. The junction had 16 bases not matched to a gene; V was cut back by 5 bases and J by 3 bases. In DNA, the CDR3 is TGTGCCAGCAGCCCAACAAACCCGGGGGGTTTATGCTACGAGCAGTACTTC. Amino acid sequence: CASSPTNPGGLCYEQYF. Using reference TRBV7-2 and TRBJ2-7 for the parts outside the CDR3, the full variable domain is GAGVSQSPSNKVTEKGKDVELRCDPISGHTALYWYRQSLGQGLEFLIYFQGNSAPDKSGLPSDRFSAERTGGSVSTLTIQRTQQEDSAVYLCASSPTNPGGLCYEQYFGPGTRLTVT.

The chain employs TRBV10-3 and TRBJ1-5, with 7 bases lining up with TRBD1. The CDR3 is 15 amino acids. V dropped 3 bases and J dropped 3; count of bases not matched to a gene: 5. In germline, CDR1 is ENHRY, CDR2 SYGVKD. Here the CDR3 reads CAISDPGGNNQPQHF. The CDR3 bases are TGTGCCATCAGTGACCCAGGGGGTAACAATCAGCCCCAGCATTTT.

J is TRBJ1-6 and V is TRBV6-2 or TRBV6-3, with D perhaps TRBD1 (6 bases). V was clipped by 7 bases and J by 7 bases, with 17 bases between them. The CDR3 is 15 amino acids. Germline V lookup: CDR1 MNHEY, CDR2 SVGEGT. CDR3 amino acids: CASTPRGQSNSPLHF. CDR3 coding DNA: TGTGCCAGCACCCCCCGAGGACAGTCCAATTCACCCCTCCACTTT.

The chain recombines TRBV10-3 with TRBJ2-7; 10 positions agree with TRBD2. Germline CDR1 and CDR2: ENHRY and SYGVKD. CDR3 length: 14 amino acids. The V gene end was trimmed by 6 bases and the J gene end by 3 bases; junction bases not matched to a gene: 5. The CDR3 reads CAIRPGTSDYEQYF. The CDR3, as DNA: TGTGCCATCAGGCCCGGGACTAGCGACTACGAGCAGTACTTC.

This sequence joins TRBV10-2 and TRBJ2-1; D is unresolved. V dropped 3 bases and J dropped 4 bases, with 10 bases sitting between them. The CDR3 sequence is 14 residues long. Germline CDR1 is WSHSY and CDR2 is SAAADI. In nucleotides, the CDR3 is TGCGCCAGCAGTGATGTGGCAGATTACAATGAGCAGTTCTTC. Translated, it gives CASSDVADYNEQFF.